Presented here are 13 T cell receptor beta chains from one specimen sequenced in a study of cytomegalovirus exposure and HLA in healthy donors. The primer mix had 60 Vbeta and 13 Jbeta primers. TCRdb keeps only in-frame clones here, not all; method: immunoSEQ multiplex PCR. Of nearly 200,000 clones in the sample, 75% to 80% are singletons; the top ten hold 2.1%. The sequencing input was PBMCs. Receptor source: a woman in her twenties or thirties in good health and CMV-seropositive.

The rearrangement uses TRBV15 and TRBJ1-5, with D possibly matching TRBD1 (6 bases). Germline lookup yields CDR1 LNHNV and CDR2 YYDKDF (reference sequence). V dropped 3 bases and J dropped 7 bases, with 16 bases sitting between them. The CDR3 is made up of 15 amino acids. CDR3: CATSRNSGVGQPQHF. CDR3 DNA: TGTGCCACCAGCAGGAATTCAGGGGTCGGGCAGCCCCAGCATTTT. The variable domain in full, completed from reference TRBV15 and TRBJ1-5, reads DAMVIQNPRYQVTQFGKPVTLSCSQTLNHNVMYWYQQKSSQAPKLLFHYYDKDFNNEADTPDNFQSRRPNTSFCFLDIRSPGLGDTAMYLCATSRNSGVGQPQHFGDGTRLSIL.

V is TRBV4-1 and J is TRBJ2-1; possibly TRBD2 for D (6 bases). The germline V gene has CDR1 MGHRA and CDR2 YSYEKL. V was trimmed by 1 base and J by 5 bases, leaving 9 bases between them. There are 14 residues in the CDR3. CDR3 sequence: CASSQGGTHNEQFF. In nucleotides, the CDR3 is TGCGCCAGCAGCCAAGGCGGGACCCACAATGAGCAGTTCTTC.

The rearrangement links TRBV19 to TRBJ2-7; 8 bases map to TRBD1. This CDR3 contains 10 residues. The germline CDR1 and CDR2 sequences are LNHDA and SQIVND (reference sequence). CDR3 amino acids: CGETGDEQYF. DNA of the CDR3: TGTGGAGAGACAGGGGACGAGCAGTACTTC.

The rearrangement links TRBV18 to TRBJ1-1, with a tentative D call TRBD1 (5 bases). The germline V gene has CDR1 KGHSH and CDR2 LQKENI. The ends were cut back, 2 bases at V and 5 bases at J, with 9 bases in the middle. This CDR3 region has 13 residues. CDR3 bases: TGTGCCAGCTCACCAATTGGGGGGACTGAAGCTTTCTTT. It codes for CASSPIGGTEAFF. Drawing the rest from reference TRBV18 and TRBJ1-1, the complete variable domain is NAGVMQNPRHLVRRRGQEARLRCSPMKGHSHVYWYRQLPEEGLKFMVYLQKENIIDESGMPKERFSAEFPKEGPSILRIQQVVRGDSAAYFCASSPIGGTEAFFGQGTRLTVV.

V and J are TRBV29-1 and TRBJ2-1, with TRBD2 matching over 8 bases. From germline, CDR1 is SQVTM and CDR2 ANQGSEA. J gave up 7 bases and V 4 bases, and 15 bases lay outside the gene matches. The CDR3 totals 16 residues. In DNA, the CDR3 is TGCAGCGTTGGAACGTTCAGGGTCGGGAGGGCTAATGAGCAGTTCTTC. Translated: CSVGTFRVGRANEQFF.

The V call is TRBV5-1, the J call TRBJ1-1; possibly TRBD1 for D (6 bases). Germline-derived CDR1 and CDR2 are SGHRS and YFSETQ. Trimming removed 2 bases from V and 5 bases from J, with 13 bases in between. The CDR3 extends over 14 amino acids. CDR3 sequence (DNA): TGCGCCAGCAGCTTTAAGGGGGTAGGGACTGAAGCTTTCTTT. Translating gives CASSFKGVGTEAFF.

The chain carries TRBV5-1 and TRBJ1-1, with TRBD1 matching over 8 bases. This CDR3 has 14 amino acids. The junction had 4 bases not matched to a gene; V was cut back by 1 base and J by 5 bases. Looked up from germline, CDR1 is SGHRS and CDR2 is YFSETQ. In nucleotides, the CDR3 is TGCGCCAGCAGCTTGACAGGGGGATTAACTGAAGCTTTCTTT. It specifies CASSLTGGLTEAFF.

CDR3 nucleotide sequence: TGTGCCAGCCTTCGGGGGGACAGGGGGAATGGCTACACCTTC. Translated, it gives CASLRGDRGNGYTF. V is TRBV28 and J is TRBJ1-2, with 11 bases identical to TRBD1. Per germline, CDR1 MDHEN and CDR2 SYDVKM. V lost 8 bases, J lost 6 bases, and 8 bases stayed unmatched. The CDR3 extends over 14 amino acids.

The chain couples TRBV28 to TRBJ1-2; no clear D gene. Germline V lookup: CDR1 MDHEN, CDR2 SYDVKM. The ends were cut back, 8 bases at V and 4 bases at J, with 17 bases in the middle. The CDR3 runs 14 residues. CDR3 sequence reads: CASAQSPGSYGYTF. The CDR3 nucleotides are TGTGCCAGCGCACAGTCTCCAGGTTCCTATGGCTACACCTTC.

The rearrangement uses TRBV28 and TRBJ1-6; D not resolved. Trimming left V 8 bases short and J 8 bases short, with 16 bases between. CDR3 length equals 14 residues. In germline, CDR1 is MDHEN, CDR2 SYDVKM. The CDR3 here is CASAGSPPDSPLHF. As DNA, the CDR3 is TGTGCCAGCGCGGGGTCCCCCCCCGATTCACCCCTCCACTTT.

The chain links TRBV18 to TRBJ1-4; 7 bases are shared with TRBD1. The J segment lost 0 bases and the V segment lost 4 bases, leaving 5 bases of the junction unmatched. Germline CDR1 and CDR2: KGHSH and LQKENI. This CDR3 has 16 amino acids. CDR3 DNA: TGTGCCAGCTCACTAGCCCAGGGGGCAACTAATGAAAAACTGTTTTTT. Translation gives CASSLAQGATNEKLFF. The variable domain in full, with the rest retrieved from reference TRBV18 and TRBJ1-4, is NAGVMQNPRHLVRRRGQEARLRCSPMKGHSHVYWYRQLPEEGLKFMVYLQKENIIDESGMPKERFSAEFPKEGPSILRIQQVVRGDSAAYFCASSLAQGATNEKLFFGSGTQLSVL.

Only one count was recorded for this clone. V and J are TRBV28 and TRBJ1-1; D remains ambiguous. The CDR3 extends over 14 amino acids. Germline-derived CDR1 and CDR2 are MDHEN and SYDVKM. V gave up 6 bases and J gave up 0 bases, with 11 bases separating them. CDR3 nucleotide sequence: TGTGCCAGCAGACCGGGTGGCATGAACACTGAAGCTTTCTTT. This translates into CASRPGGMNTEAFF.

The chain links TRBV9 to TRBJ2-3; possible D gene TRBD2, 5 bases. Trimming cost V 0 bases and J 2 bases, with 10 bases left between them. CDR1 is SGDLS and CDR2 is YYNGEE in the germline V gene. This CDR3 is built from 15 residues. The CDR3 nucleotides read TGTGCCAGCAGCGTAGCGGGATTCCCCACAGATACGCAGTATTTT. Its protein is CASSVAGFPTDTQYF.